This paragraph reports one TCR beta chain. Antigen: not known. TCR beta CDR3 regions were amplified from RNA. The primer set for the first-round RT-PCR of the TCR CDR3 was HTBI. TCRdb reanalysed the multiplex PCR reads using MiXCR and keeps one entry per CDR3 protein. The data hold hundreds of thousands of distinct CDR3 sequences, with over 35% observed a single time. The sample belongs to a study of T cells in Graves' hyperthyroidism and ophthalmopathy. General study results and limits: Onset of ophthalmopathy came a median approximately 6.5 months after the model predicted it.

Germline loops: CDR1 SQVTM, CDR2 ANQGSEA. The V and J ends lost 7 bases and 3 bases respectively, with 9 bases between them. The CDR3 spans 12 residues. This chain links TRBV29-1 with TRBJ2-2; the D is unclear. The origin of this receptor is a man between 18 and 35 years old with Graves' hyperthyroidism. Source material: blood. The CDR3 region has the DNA TGCAGCGGCAGGAAGGACACCGGGGAGCTGTTTTTT. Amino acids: CSGRKDTGELFF.